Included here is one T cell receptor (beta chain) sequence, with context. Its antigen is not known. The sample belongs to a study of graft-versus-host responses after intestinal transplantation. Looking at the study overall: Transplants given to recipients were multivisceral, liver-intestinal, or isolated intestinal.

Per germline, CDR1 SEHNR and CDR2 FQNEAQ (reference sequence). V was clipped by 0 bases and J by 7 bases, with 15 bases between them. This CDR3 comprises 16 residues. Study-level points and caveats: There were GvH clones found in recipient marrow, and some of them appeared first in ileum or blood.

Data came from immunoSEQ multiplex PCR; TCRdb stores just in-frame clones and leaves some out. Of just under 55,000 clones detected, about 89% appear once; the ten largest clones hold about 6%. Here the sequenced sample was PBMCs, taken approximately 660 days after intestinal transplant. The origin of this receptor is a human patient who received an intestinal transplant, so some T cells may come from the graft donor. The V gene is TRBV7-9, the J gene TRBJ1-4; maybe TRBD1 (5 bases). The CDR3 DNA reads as TGTGCCAGCAGCTTAGCGGATGGGGCCCCACGTGAAAAACTGTTTTTT. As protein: CASSLADGAPREKLFF.